The 13 T cell receptor beta chains below were found in one sample sequenced in a study of response to subunit inactivated influenza vaccine. TCRdb independently ran MiXCR on the RT-PCR reads; one entry per CDR3 protein. The sample consists of about 570,000 distinct CDR3 sequences, approximately 10% of them appearing once. The same specimen was also included in a second study, on T cells expressing NK-cell markers. This second report adds: Making the TCR beta cDNA relied on 5'RACE template switching with UMIs.

The specimen comprised PBMCs from blood, sampled on the day of vaccination. Receptors originate from a man in his forties or fifties who received an inactivated influenza vaccine.

The rearrangement joins TRBV9 to TRBJ1-3; D remains unclear. The CDR3 has 14 residues. Trimming removed 0 bases from V and 4 bases from J, with 8 bases in between. Germline CDR1 reads SGDLS; CDR2 reads YYNGEE. The CDR3: CASSVVSSGNTIYF. The CDR3 DNA sequence: TGTGCCAGCAGCGTAGTCTCGTCCGGAAACACCATATATTTT.

The chain recombines TRBV5-1 with TRBJ2-5; D is ambiguous. V gave up 2 bases and J gave up 4 bases, with 15 bases separating them. Germline assignment: CDR1 SGHRS and CDR2 YFSETQ. This CDR3 is built from 15 residues. CDR3 amino acids: CASSFPWVGVETQYF. The DNA for the CDR3 is TGCGCCAGCAGCTTCCCCTGGGTGGGTGTAGAGACCCAGTACTTC.

The chain uses TRBV5-6 and TRBJ2-3, with 9 bases matching TRBD2. Losses at the gene ends were 1 base for V and 7 bases for J; bases not matched to a gene: 10. The length of the CDR3 is 16 residues. The germline CDR1 and CDR2 sequences are SGHDT and YYEEEE. CDR3 protein: CASSLYSTSGFYTQYF. In DNA, the CDR3 is TGTGCCAGCAGCTTGTACAGTACTAGCGGGTTTTATACGCAGTATTTT.

This clonotype occurred many times. The rearrangement links TRBV2 to TRBJ2-1; TRBD2 matches at 7 bases. V lost 3 bases and J lost 4; bases outside the gene matches: 6. CDR1 and CDR2 from the germline V gene are SNHLY and FYNNEI. The CDR3 has 15 amino acids. The DNA of the CDR3 is TGTGCCAGCAGTGAGGGGTCTAGCGGATACAATGAGCAGTTCTTC. The encoded protein is CASSEGSSGYNEQFF.

The J gene is TRBJ1-6, the V gene TRBV28; D is possibly TRBD1 (6 bases). Trimming stripped 2 bases from V and 10 bases from J, with 12 bases between. CDR1 and CDR2 from the germline V gene are MDHEN and SYDVKM. The CDR3 runs to 14 residues. CDR3 bases: TGTGCCAGCAGTTTACGCAGGGGAGAGTCACCCCTCCACTTT. This encodes CASSLRRGESPLHF.

V is TRBV5-1 and J is TRBJ2-7; D may correspond to TRBD1 or TRBD2 (5 bases each). The germline gives CDR1 SGHRS, CDR2 YFSETQ. The CDR3 is 14 residues long. V shed 0 bases and J shed 3 bases, with 10 bases lying between them. CDR3 protein: CASSLGSGLYEQYF. The CDR3 nucleotides read TGCGCCAGCAGCTTGGGGTCGGGGCTCTACGAGCAGTACTTC.

At least ten counts were recorded for this clonotype. The chain employs TRBV7-2 and TRBJ2-2; D is ambiguous. The CDR3 length is 12 residues. The V end lost 0 bases, the J end lost 7 bases, and 3 bases lay between the germline ends. CDR1 and CDR2 (germline): SGHTA, FQGNSA. CDR3 loop: CASSLAVGELFF. CDR3 in DNA: TGTGCCAGCAGCTTAGCGGTCGGGGAGCTGTTTTTT.

The chain recombines TRBV18 with TRBJ2-7; D possibly uses TRBD1 or TRBD2 (5 bases each). V was shortened by 5 bases and J by 0 bases, with 11 bases between the two germline ends. This CDR3 region has 14 residues. Germline lookup yields CDR1 KGHSH and CDR2 LQKENI. CDR3 in amino acids: CASSGDLNSYEQYF. CDR3 bases: TGTGCCAGCTCAGGGGACCTTAACTCCTACGAGCAGTACTTC.

This clonotype was seen more than once but under ten times. The V call is TRBV7-6, the J call TRBJ2-7; no clear D. Germline V gene sequence: CDR1 SGHVS, CDR2 FNYEAQ. Trimming took 2 bases from V and 1 from J, leaving 12 bases between them. This CDR3 region has 15 residues. As DNA, the CDR3 is TGTGCCAGCAGCTTAAGGGTCGGGCCTTCCTACGAGCAGTACTTC. Its protein is CASSLRVGPSYEQYF.

The J gene is TRBJ2-5, the V gene TRBV7-2; the D is unclear. Per germline, CDR1 SGHTA and CDR2 FQGNSA. V was clipped by 1 base and J by 5 bases, with 11 bases between them. The CDR3 totals 14 residues. CDR3 DNA sequence: TGTGCCAGCAGCTTAGTTTCTATGGTGGAGACCCAGTACTTC. It specifies CASSLVSMVETQYF. Supplemented by reference TRBV7-2 and TRBJ2-5, the full variable domain reads GAGVSQSPSNKVTEKGKDVELRCDPISGHTALYWYRQSLGQGLEFLIYFQGNSAPDKSGLPSDRFSAERTGGSVSTLTIQRTQQEDSAVYLCASSLVSMVETQYFGPGTRLLVL.

J is TRBJ2-7 and V is TRBV20-1, with D perhaps assigned TRBD1 or TRBD2 (6 bases each). Looked up from germline, CDR1 is DFQATT and CDR2 is SNEGSKA (reference sequence). The CDR3 sequence is 13 residues long. The germline V and J ends were trimmed by 2 bases and 4 bases, with 12 bases remaining between them. CDR3: CSARSGGQYEQYF. The CDR3 DNA reads as TGCAGTGCTAGATCCGGGGGCCAGTACGAGCAGTACTTC.

The chain has TRBV12-3 or TRBV12-4 and TRBJ2-3; TRBD1 agrees at 8 bases. V shed 2 bases and J 10 bases; nucleotides not matched to a gene: 8. CDR3 length equals 14 residues. The CDR3 sequence: CASSLRQGSSPQYF. As DNA, the CDR3 is TGTGCCAGCAGTTTAAGACAGGGGTCTAGTCCGCAGTATTTT.

V gene TRBV4-3 combines with J gene TRBJ2-1; the match to TRBD2 covers 11 bases. The junction had 5 bases not matched to a gene; V was cut back by 4 bases and J by 3 bases. Per germline, CDR1 LGHNA and CDR2 YSLEER. CDR3 length: 16 residues. The CDR3 protein is CASSLILAGDYNEQFF. CDR3 DNA: TGCGCCAGCAGCCTTATACTAGCGGGGGACTACAATGAGCAGTTCTTC.